These 6 T cell receptor beta chains came from one sample sequenced in a study of post-analysis software for immune sequencing data. Study-wide points: The five TRBV segments detected at higher frequency in patients than in controls included TRBV5-6, TRBV5-1 and TRBV20-1.

Which antigens these TCRs recognize remains unknown. cDNA libraries of TCR beta carried unique molecular identifiers. TCRdb passed the PCR reads through MiXCR, listing each CDR3 protein once. The sample lists fewer than 900,000 distinct CDR3 sequences; around 42% were seen once. Sequenced sample: blood. The receptors shown here come from a girl aged 10-17 years with multiple sclerosis.

The gene calls are TRBV2 and TRBJ2-1; D is unclear. The V end was cut by 6 bases, the J end by 8 bases, with 17 bases between. This CDR3 comprises 14 residues. Germline V gives CDR1 SNHLY, CDR2 FYNNEI. CDR3 in DNA: TGTGCCAGCAGCATCAGCAACCTGAGAGATGAGCAGTTCTTC. Its translation: CASSISNLRDEQFF.

This clonotype was counted between two and nine times. J is TRBJ2-7 and V is TRBV6-5; D is possibly TRBD2 (5 bases). Germline V gives CDR1 MNHEY, CDR2 SVGAGI. V lost 0 bases and J lost 3, with 9 bases in between. CDR3 length: 14 amino acids. The CDR3 is CASSYSTTSYEQYF. For the CDR3, the DNA is TGTGCCAGCAGTTACTCGACTACTAGCTACGAGCAGTACTTC.

The chain uses TRBV27 and TRBJ2-1; no firm D call. V lost 0 bases and J lost 8, with 11 bases in between. Germline CDR1 reads MNHEY; CDR2 reads SMNVEV (reference sequence). The CDR3 consists of 14 residues. The CDR3 DNA reads as TGTGCCAGCAGTTTATCGTCTAGACCCGATGAGCAGTTCTTC. It encodes CASSLSSRPDEQFF.

This clonotype was counted a few times. The chain combines TRBV6-6 with TRBJ2-7; a possible D gene is TRBD1 (5 bases). This CDR3 contains 15 residues. V lost 2 bases and J lost 0, with 11 bases in between. Germline CDR1 reads MNHNY; CDR2 reads SVGAGI (reference sequence). The CDR3: CASSYTRQFSYEQYF. Written as DNA, the CDR3 is TGTGCCAGCAGTTACACCCGACAGTTCTCCTACGAGCAGTACTTC.

The rearrangement uses TRBV12-3 or TRBV12-4 and TRBJ2-1; 10 bases align to TRBD2. V gave up 3 bases and J gave up 9 bases; unmatched junction bases: 17. The CDR3 is made up of 18 amino acids. CDR3 loop: CASSFGLHTSGIWGEQFF. CDR3 in DNA: TGTGCCAGCAGTTTCGGCCTCCATACTAGCGGGATTTGGGGTGAGCAGTTCTTC.

The chain has TRBV10-3 and TRBJ2-1, with D tentatively TRBD1 (6 bases). Germline CDR1 and CDR2: ENHRY and SYGVKD. CDR3 length: 14 amino acids. Trimming removed 9 bases at V and 5 bases at J, with 17 bases between. CDR3 sequence: CAIRKTGQDNEQFF. The CDR3 coding sequence is TGTGCCATTCGTAAAACGGGACAAGACAATGAGCAGTTCTTC.